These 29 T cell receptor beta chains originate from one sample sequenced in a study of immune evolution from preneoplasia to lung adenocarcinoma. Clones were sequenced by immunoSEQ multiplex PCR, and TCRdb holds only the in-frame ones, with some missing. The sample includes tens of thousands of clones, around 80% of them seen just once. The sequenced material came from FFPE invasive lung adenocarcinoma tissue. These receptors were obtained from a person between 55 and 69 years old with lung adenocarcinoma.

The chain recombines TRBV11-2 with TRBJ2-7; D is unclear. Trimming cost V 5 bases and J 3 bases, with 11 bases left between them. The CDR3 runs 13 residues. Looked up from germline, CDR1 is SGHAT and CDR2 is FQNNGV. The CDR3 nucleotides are TGTGCCAGCAGCCCGTCGGCTAACTACGAGCAGTACTTC. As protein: CASSPSANYEQYF.

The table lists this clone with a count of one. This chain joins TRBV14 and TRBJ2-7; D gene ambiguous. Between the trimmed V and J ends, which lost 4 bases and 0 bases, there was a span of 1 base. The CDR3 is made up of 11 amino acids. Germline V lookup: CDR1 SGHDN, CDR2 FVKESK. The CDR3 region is CASSLSYEQYF. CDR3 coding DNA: TGTGCCAGCAGCCTCTCCTACGAGCAGTACTTC.

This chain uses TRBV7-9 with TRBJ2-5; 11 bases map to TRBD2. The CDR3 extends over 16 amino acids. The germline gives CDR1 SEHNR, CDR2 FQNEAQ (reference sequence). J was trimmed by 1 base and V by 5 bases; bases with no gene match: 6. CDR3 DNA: TGTGCCAGCAGCCAGGGGACTAGCGGAACCCAAGAGACCCAGTACTTC. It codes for CASSQGTSGTQETQYF. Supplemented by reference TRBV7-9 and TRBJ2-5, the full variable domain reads DTGVSQNPRHKITKRGQNVTFRCDPISEHNRLYWYRQTLGQGPEFLTYFQNEAQLEKSRLLSDRFSAERPKGSFSTLEIQRTEQGDSAMYLCASSQGTSGTQETQYFGPGTRLLVL.

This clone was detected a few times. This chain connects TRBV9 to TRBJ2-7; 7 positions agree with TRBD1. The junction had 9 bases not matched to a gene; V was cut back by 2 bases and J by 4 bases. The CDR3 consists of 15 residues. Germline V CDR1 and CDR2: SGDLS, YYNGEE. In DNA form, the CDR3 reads TGTGCCAGCAGCGTTGCCACAGGGGTTATGTACGAGCAGTACTTC. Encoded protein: CASSVATGVMYEQYF.

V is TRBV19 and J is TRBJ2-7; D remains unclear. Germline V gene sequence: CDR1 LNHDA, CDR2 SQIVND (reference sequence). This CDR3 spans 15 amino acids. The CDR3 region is CIADLVRRSSYEQYF. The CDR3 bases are TGTATTGCAGACCTCGTCCGCCGCTCCTCCTACGAGCAGTACTTC.

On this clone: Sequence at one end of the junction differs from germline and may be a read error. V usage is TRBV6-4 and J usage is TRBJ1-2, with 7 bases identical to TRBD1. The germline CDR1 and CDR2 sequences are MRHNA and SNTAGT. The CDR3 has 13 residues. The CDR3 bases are TGTGCCATCAGTGCAAAGGGGGCGGGTGGCTACACCTTC. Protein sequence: CAISAKGAGGYTF.

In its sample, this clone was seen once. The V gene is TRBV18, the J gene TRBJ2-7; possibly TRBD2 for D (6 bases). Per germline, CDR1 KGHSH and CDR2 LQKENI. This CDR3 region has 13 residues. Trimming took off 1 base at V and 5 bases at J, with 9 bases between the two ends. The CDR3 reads CASSPLGGDEQYF. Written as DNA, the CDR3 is TGTGCCAGCTCACCACTTGGCGGGGACGAGCAGTACTTC.

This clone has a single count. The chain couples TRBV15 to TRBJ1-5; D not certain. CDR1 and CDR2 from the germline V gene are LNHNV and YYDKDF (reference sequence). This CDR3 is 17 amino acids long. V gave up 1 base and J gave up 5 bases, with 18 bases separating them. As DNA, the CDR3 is TGTGCCACCAGCAGAGCTCCGGGTGAACTGTCCTATCAGCCCCAGCATTTT. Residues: CATSRAPGELSYQPQHF. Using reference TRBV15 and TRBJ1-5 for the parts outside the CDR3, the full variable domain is DAMVIQNPRYQVTQFGKPVTLSCSQTLNHNVMYWYQQKSSQAPKLLFHYYDKDFNNEADTPDNFQSRRPNTSFCFLDIRSPGLGDTAMYLCATSRAPGELSYQPQHFGDGTRLSIL.

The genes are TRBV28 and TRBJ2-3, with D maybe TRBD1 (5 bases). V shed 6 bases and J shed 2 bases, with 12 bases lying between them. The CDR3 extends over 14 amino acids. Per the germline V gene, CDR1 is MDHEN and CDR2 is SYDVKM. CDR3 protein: CASREGGATDTQYF. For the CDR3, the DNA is TGTGCCAGCAGGGAAGGTGGGGCCACAGATACGCAGTATTTT.

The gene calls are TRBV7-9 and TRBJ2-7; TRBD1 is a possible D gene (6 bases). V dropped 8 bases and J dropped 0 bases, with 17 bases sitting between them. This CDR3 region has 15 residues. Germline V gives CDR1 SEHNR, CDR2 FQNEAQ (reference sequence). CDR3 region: CASALTGSLSYEQYF. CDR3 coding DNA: TGTGCCAGCGCCCTAACAGGGTCACTCTCCTACGAGCAGTACTTC.

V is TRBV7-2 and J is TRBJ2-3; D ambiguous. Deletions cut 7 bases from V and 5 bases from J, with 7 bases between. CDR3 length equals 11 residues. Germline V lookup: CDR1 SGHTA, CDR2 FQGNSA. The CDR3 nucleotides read TGTGCCAGCACCATAGGAGATACGCAGTATTTT. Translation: CASTIGDTQYF.

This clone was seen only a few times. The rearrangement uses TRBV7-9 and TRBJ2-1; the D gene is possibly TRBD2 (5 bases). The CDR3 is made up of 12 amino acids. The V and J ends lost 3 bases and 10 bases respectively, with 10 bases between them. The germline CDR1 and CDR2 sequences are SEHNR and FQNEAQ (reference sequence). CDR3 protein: CASSFSSTEQFF. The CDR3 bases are TGTGCCAGCAGCTTTTCTAGCACCGAGCAGTTCTTC.

The CDR3 is CASSRDTDYEQYF. For the CDR3, the DNA is TGTGCCAGCAGCCGGGACACGGACTACGAGCAGTACTTC. The rearrangement links TRBV13 to TRBJ2-7; possibly TRBD1 for D (6 bases). The CDR3 length is 13 residues. Per germline, CDR1 PRHDT and CDR2 FYEKMQ (reference sequence). The germline V and J ends were trimmed by 5 bases and 3 bases, with 11 bases remaining between them.

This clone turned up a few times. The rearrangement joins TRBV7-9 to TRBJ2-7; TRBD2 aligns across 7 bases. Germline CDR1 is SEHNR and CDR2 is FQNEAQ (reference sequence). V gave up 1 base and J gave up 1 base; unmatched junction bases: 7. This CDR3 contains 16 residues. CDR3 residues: CASSLGGGRSSYEQYF. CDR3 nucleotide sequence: TGTGCCAGCAGCTTAGGGGGGGGACGCTCTTCCTACGAGCAGTACTTC.

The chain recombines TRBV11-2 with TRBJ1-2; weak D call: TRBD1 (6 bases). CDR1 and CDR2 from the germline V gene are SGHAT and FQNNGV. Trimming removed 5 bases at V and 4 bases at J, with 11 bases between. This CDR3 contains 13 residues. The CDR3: CASSPGEVYGYTF. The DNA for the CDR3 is TGTGCCAGCAGCCCAGGGGAGGTCTATGGCTACACCTTC.

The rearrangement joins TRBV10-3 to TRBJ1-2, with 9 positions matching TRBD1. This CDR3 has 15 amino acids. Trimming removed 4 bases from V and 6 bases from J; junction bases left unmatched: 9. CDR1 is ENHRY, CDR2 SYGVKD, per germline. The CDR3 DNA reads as TGTGCCATCAGTGCCCAAACAGGGGGCCAGGATGGCTACACCTTC. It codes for CAISAQTGGQDGYTF.

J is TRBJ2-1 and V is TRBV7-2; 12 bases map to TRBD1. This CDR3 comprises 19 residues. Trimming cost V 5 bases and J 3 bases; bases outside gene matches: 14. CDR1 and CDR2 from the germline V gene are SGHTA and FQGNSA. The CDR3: CASSLGAGTGGPSYNEQFF. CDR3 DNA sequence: TGTGCCAGCAGCCTAGGGGCCGGGACAGGGGGCCCCAGCTACAATGAGCAGTTCTTC.

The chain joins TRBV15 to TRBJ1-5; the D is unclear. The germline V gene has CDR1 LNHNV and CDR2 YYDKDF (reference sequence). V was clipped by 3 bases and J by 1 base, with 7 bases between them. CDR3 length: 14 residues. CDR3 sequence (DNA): TGTGCCACCAGCAGGGTCGGGAGCAATCAGCCCCAGCATTTT. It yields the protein CATSRVGSNQPQHF.

The CDR3, as DNA: TGTGCCAGCACCGGAGCCGGGACAGGCCACAATCAGCCCCAGCATTTT. The encoded protein is CASTGAGTGHNQPQHF. The gene calls are TRBV6-6 and TRBJ1-5; 8 bases line up with TRBD1. The V gene end was trimmed by 7 bases and the J gene end by 3 bases; junction bases not matched to a gene: 11. Per the germline V gene, CDR1 is MNHNY and CDR2 is SVGAGI (reference sequence). The CDR3 spans 16 residues.

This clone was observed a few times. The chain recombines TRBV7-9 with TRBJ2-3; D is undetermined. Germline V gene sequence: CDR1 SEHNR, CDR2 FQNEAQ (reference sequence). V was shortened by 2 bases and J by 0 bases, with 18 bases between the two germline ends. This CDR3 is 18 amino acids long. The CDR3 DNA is TGTGCCAGCAGCTTACTGTTTGAAGGCCCTCTTAGCACAGATACGCAGTATTTT. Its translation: CASSLLFEGPLSTDTQYF.

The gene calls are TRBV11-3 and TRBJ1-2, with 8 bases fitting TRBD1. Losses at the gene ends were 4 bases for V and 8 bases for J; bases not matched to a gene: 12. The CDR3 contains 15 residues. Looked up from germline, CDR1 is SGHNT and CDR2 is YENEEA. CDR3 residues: CASSSSGTGVLGYTF. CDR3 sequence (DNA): TGTGCCAGCAGCTCGTCAGGGACAGGAGTTTTAGGCTACACCTTC.

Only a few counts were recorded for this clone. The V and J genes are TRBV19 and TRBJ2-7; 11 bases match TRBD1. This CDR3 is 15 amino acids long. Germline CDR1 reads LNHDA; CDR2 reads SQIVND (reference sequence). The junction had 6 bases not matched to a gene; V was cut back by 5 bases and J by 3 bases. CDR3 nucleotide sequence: TGTGCCAGTAGTCAGTCGGGGACAGGGGGCTACGAGCAGTACTTC. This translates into CASSQSGTGGYEQYF.

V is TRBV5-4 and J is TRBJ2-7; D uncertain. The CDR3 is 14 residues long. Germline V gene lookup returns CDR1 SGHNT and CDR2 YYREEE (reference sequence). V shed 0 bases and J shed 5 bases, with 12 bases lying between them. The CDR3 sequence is CASSLAKEHDEQYF. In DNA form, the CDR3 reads TGTGCCAGCAGCTTGGCGAAGGAGCACGACGAGCAGTACTTC.

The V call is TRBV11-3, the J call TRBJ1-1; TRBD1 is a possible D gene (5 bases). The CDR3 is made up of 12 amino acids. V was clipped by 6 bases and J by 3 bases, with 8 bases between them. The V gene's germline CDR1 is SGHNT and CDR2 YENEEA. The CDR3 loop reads CASSLTDTEAFF. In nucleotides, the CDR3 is TGTGCCAGCAGTCTGACAGACACTGAAGCTTTCTTT. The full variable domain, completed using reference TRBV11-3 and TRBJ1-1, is EAGVVQSPRYKIIEKKQPVAFWCNPISGHNTLYWYLQNLGQGPELLIRYENEEAVDDSQLPKDRFSAERLKGVDSTLKIQPAELGDSAVYLCASSLTDTEAFFGQGTRLTVV.

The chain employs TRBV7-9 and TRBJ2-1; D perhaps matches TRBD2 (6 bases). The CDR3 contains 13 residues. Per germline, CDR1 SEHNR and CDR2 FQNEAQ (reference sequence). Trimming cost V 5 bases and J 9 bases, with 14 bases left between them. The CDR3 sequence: CASSPLGSGEQFF. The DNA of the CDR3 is TGTGCCAGCAGCCCACTCGGGAGCGGTGAGCAGTTCTTC.

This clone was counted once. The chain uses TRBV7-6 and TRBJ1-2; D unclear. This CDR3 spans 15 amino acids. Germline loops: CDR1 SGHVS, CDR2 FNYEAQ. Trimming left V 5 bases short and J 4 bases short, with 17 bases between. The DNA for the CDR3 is TGTGCCAGCAGCCCCGGTGGCTCACTCTTCTATGGCTACACCTTC. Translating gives CASSPGGSLFYGYTF.

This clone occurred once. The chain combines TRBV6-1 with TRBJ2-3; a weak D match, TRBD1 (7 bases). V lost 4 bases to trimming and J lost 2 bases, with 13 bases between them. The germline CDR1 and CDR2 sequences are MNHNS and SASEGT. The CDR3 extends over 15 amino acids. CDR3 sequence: CASSGAGGITDTQYF. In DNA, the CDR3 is TGTGCCAGCAGTGGGGCAGGGGGGATCACAGATACGCAGTATTTT.

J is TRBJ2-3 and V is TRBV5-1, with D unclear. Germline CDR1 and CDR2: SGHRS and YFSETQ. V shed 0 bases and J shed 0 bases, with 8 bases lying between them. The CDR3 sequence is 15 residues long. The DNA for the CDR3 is TGCGCCAGCAGCTTGGGGACGCCTAGCACAGATACGCAGTATTTT. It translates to CASSLGTPSTDTQYF.

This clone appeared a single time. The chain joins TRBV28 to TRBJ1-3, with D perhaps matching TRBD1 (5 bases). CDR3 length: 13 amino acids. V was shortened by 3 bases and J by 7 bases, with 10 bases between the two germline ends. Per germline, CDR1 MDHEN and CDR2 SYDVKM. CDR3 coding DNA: TGTGCCAGCAGTTTGGGCAGGGAGAACACCATATATTTT. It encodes CASSLGRENTIYF. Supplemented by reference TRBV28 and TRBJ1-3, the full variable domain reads DVKVTQSSRYLVKRTGEKVFLECVQDMDHENMFWYRQDPGLGLRLIYFSYDVKMKEKGDIPEGYSVSREKKERFSLILESASTNQTSMYLCASSLGRENTIYFGEGSWLTVV.